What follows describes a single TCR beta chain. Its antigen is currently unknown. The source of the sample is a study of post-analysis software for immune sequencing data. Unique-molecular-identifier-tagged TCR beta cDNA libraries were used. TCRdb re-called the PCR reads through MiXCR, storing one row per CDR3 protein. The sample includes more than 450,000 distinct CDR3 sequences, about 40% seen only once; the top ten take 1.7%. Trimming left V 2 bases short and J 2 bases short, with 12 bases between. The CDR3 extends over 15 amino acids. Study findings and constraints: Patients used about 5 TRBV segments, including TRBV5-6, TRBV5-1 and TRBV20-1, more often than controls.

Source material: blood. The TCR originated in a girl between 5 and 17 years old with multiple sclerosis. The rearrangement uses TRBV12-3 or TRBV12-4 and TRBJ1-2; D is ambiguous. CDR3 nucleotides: TGTGCCAGCAGTTTATCCCTCCCTGGGAACTATGGCTACACCTTC. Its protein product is CASSLSLPGNYGYTF.